Shown below are 12 T cell receptor beta chains from a single sample sequenced in a study of regulatory T cells in long-lasting Graves disease. Arm-PCR of CDR3 regions with iRepertoire HTBI primers generated TCR beta libraries. TCRdb called the multiplex PCR reads again in MiXCR, with one record for every CDR3 protein. The sample has 300,000 to 450,000 distinct CDR3 sequences, about 14% seen once. Time point here: newly diagnosed GD, antithyroid drugs for less than 3 months. PBMCs provided the RNA from which the TCR library was made. Sequenced here: peripheral blood mononuclear cells (PBMCs), sampled at new diagnosis, from a patient treated with antithyroid drugs. These TCRs come from a female donor with Graves disease.

At least ten counts were recorded for this clonotype. The chain is built from TRBV25-1 and TRBJ1-2; TRBD1 matches 7 bases. Per germline, CDR1 MGHDK and CDR2 SYGVNS. Losses at the gene ends were 6 bases for V and 6 bases for J; bases not matched to a gene: 7. The CDR3 runs to 13 residues. DNA for the CDR3: TGTGCCAGCAGCCTGACAGGGTTTGATGGCTACACCTTC. It codes for CASSLTGFDGYTF.

Many counts were recorded for this clonotype. This sequence joins TRBV2 and TRBJ1-4; TRBD1 is a possible D gene (5 bases). In germline, CDR1 is SNHLY, CDR2 FYNNEI. The CDR3 runs 13 residues. V shed 8 bases and J shed 8 bases, with 15 bases lying between them. The CDR3 DNA follows: TGTGCCAGCTGGGGCATCGGAGGGGAAAAACTGTTTTTT. Encoded protein: CASWGIGGEKLFF.

This clonotype was detected only once. The V call is TRBV28, the J call TRBJ2-1, with 10 bases that match TRBD1. The germline V gene has CDR1 MDHEN and CDR2 SYDVKM. With V trimmed by 2 bases and J by 8 bases, 6 bases remained unmatched. The CDR3 is made up of 15 amino acids. CDR3 loop: CASSLTDRGLDEQFF. The CDR3 nucleotides read TGTGCCAGCAGTTTAACCGACAGGGGGCTAGATGAGCAGTTCTTC.

Ten or more counts support this clonotype. V usage is TRBV7-9 and J usage is TRBJ1-5; possible D gene TRBD1, 6 bases. This CDR3 comprises 15 residues. Germline V gene sequence: CDR1 SEHNR, CDR2 FQNEAQ (reference sequence). V gave up 5 bases and J gave up 0 bases, with 11 bases separating them. The CDR3 here is CASSLSGDSNQPQHF. For the CDR3, the DNA is TGTGCCAGCAGCCTGTCAGGGGATAGCAATCAGCCCCAGCATTTT.

This clonotype has ten or more counts. The CDR3 here is CASSLRGDSTDTQYF. For the CDR3, the DNA is TGTGCCAGCAGTTTGCGAGGGGATAGCACAGATACGCAGTATTTT. This chain uses TRBV6-5 with TRBJ2-3; perhaps D is TRBD1 or TRBD2 (5 bases each). The CDR3 totals 15 residues. Germline V lookup: CDR1 MNHEY, CDR2 SVGAGI. V gave up 4 bases and J gave up 0 bases, with 11 bases separating them.

CDR3: CASSNGLATANNEQFF. The CDR3 nucleotides are TGTGCCAGTAGTAACGGCCTAGCGACCGCTAACAATGAGCAGTTCTTC. This chain connects TRBV19 to TRBJ2-1; TRBD2 might be the D (6 bases). Trimming cost V 4 bases and J 5 bases, with 18 bases left between them. This CDR3 region has 16 residues. Germline CDR1 reads LNHDA; CDR2 reads SQIVND (reference sequence).

A few counts support this clonotype. A read error may explain this, as a much larger clone is one base away. J is TRBJ2-1 and V is TRBV7-8; D may correspond to TRBD1 or TRBD2 (6 bases each). Looked up from germline, CDR1 is SGHVS and CDR2 is FQNEAQ. The CDR3 runs 12 residues. The CDR3, as DNA: TGTGCCAGCAGCTTAGCGGGGGGCGCGGGGCTCTTC. This encodes CASSLAGGAGLF.

This clonotype was seen a handful of times. The V call is TRBV5-6, the J call TRBJ2-7; tentative D call: TRBD2 (5 bases). Trimming cost V 4 bases and J 2 bases, with 13 bases left between them. The V gene's germline CDR1 is SGHDT and CDR2 YYEEEE. CDR3 length: 14 residues. CDR3 sequence reads: CASSAGLLPYEQYF. The CDR3 region has the DNA TGTGCCAGCAGCGCTGGACTTCTTCCCTACGAGCAGTACTTC.

This clonotype was detected ten times or more. The chain is built from TRBV7-9 and TRBJ2-3, with 7 bases aligning to TRBD1. Germline-derived CDR1 and CDR2 are SEHNR and FQNEAQ (reference sequence). V was clipped by 5 bases and J by 1 base; unmatched bases: 3. The CDR3 totals 14 residues. In DNA form, the CDR3 reads TGTGCCAGCAGCCGGACAGGTCGCACAGATACGCAGTATTTT. It encodes CASSRTGRTDTQYF.

The rearrangement links TRBV24-1 to TRBJ2-2, with 8 nucleotides matching TRBD1. Germline CDR1 is KGHDR and CDR2 is SFDVKD. The CDR3 consists of 16 residues. The trim removed 4 bases at V and 5 bases at J, leaving 8 bases unmatched. Here the CDR3 reads CATSDPGGARTGELFF. CDR3 DNA: TGTGCCACCAGTGACCCAGGGGGCGCGCGAACCGGGGAGCTGTTTTTT.

This clonotype was recorded many times. The J gene is TRBJ2-3, the V gene TRBV20-1; D tentatively fits TRBD1 or TRBD2 (5 bases each). The germline V and J ends were trimmed by 0 bases and 5 bases, with 21 bases remaining between them. CDR1 is DFQATT, CDR2 SNEGSKA, per germline (reference sequence). The CDR3 is 17 residues long. The chain's CDR3 is CSARDPGAMRAVDTQYF. Written as DNA, the CDR3 is TGCAGTGCTAGAGATCCCGGGGCAATGAGGGCCGTAGATACGCAGTATTTT.

This clonotype was seen only a few times. V is TRBV20-1 and J is TRBJ2-4, with D possibly matching TRBD1 (8 bases). The germline gives CDR1 DFQATT, CDR2 SNEGSKA (reference sequence). The CDR3 runs 13 residues. The CDR3 loop is CSESTGGIGGQYF. CDR3 DNA sequence: TGCAGCGAGAGTACAGGGGGAATCGGGGGGCAGTACTTC.